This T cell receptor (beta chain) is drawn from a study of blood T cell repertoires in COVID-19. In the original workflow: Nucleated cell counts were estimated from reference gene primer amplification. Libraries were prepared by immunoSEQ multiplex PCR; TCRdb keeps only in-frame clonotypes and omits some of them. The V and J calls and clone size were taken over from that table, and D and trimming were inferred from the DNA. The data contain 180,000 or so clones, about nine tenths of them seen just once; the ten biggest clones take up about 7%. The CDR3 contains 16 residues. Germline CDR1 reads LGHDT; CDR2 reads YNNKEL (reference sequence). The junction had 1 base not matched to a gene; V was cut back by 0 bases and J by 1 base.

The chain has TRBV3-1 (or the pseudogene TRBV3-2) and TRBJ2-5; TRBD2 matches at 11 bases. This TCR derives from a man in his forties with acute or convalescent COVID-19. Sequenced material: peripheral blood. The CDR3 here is CASSQDLAGGQETQYF. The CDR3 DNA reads TGTGCCAGCAGCCAAGATCTAGCGGGGGGCCAAGAGACCCAGTACTTC.